Each of the 17 T cell receptor beta chains below was sequenced from the same sample in a study of CD8 T cells in ankylosing spondylitis. General study points: Characteristic of ankylosing spondylitis blood, it appeared, was a TCR beta motif comprising several highly homologous variants.

TCRdb processed the 5' RACE reads anew with MiXCR; each CDR3 protein has one entry. The data contain roughly 450,000 distinct CDR3 sequences, 25% to 30% of them singletons. These TCRs' antigens remain unknown. Sequenced: blood, either unsorted or a sorted T cell fraction (not recorded which). These TCRs come from a male donor with ankylosing spondylitis.

This clonotype turned up a few times. V is TRBV6-2 or TRBV6-3 and J is TRBJ1-1, with unresolved D. The V and J ends lost 8 bases and 0 bases respectively, with 13 bases between them. CDR3 size: 14 residues. From germline, CDR1 is MNHEY and CDR2 SVGEGT. CDR3 DNA sequence: TGTGCCAGCCTGAAACCTTGGATGAACACTGAAGCTTTCTTT. This translates into CASLKPWMNTEAFF.

The rearrangement uses TRBV20-1 and TRBJ2-5; D is undetermined. Per germline, CDR1 DFQATT and CDR2 SNEGSKA (reference sequence). The CDR3 length is 13 residues. The V and J ends lost 0 bases and 3 bases respectively, with 8 bases between them. This chain's CDR3 is CSARDLVEETQYF. CDR3 bases: TGCAGTGCTAGAGATCTGGTCGAAGAGACCCAGTACTTC.

This clonotype was recorded only once. One end of the junction fails to match germline, which may point to a read error. The V call is TRBV20-1, the J call TRBJ1-5; D gene unclear. The CDR3 extends over 14 amino acids. Germline values: CDR1 DFQATT, CDR2 SNEGSKA (reference sequence). CDR3 in DNA: TGCAGTGCCAGAGGAGGGATTGGGAATCAGCCCCAGCATTTT. Translating it yields CSARGGIGNQPQHF.

The rearrangement joins TRBV12-3 or TRBV12-4 to TRBJ1-2; D may be TRBD1 (6 bases). V lost 7 bases and J 4 bases, leaving 13 bases between the germline ends. This CDR3 region has 13 residues. The CDR3 DNA follows: TGTGCCAGCAATCCGGACAGCCCCTATGGCTACACCTTC. Translation: CASNPDSPYGYTF.

The gene calls are TRBV5-1 and TRBJ2-1; TRBD2 agrees at 8 bases. Germline CDR1 and CDR2: SGHRS and YFSETQ. This CDR3 is 14 amino acids long. With 2 bases clipped from V and 8 bases from J, the junction kept 6 bases outside the gene matches. The CDR3 coding sequence is TGCGCCAGCAGCTTCCAGCGGGAGTACGATGAGCAGTTCTTC. Its protein is CASSFQREYDEQFF. Complete variable domain (other parts from reference TRBV5-1 and TRBJ2-1): KAGVTQTPRYLIKTRGQQVTLSCSPISGHRSVSWYQQTPGQGLQFLFEYFSETQRNKGNFPGRFSGRQFSNSRSEMNVSTLELGDSALYLCASSFQREYDEQFFGPGTRLTVL.

This clonotype was detected only a few times. The V call is TRBV5-1, the J call TRBJ2-7; 7 positions agree with TRBD1. V gave up 3 bases and J gave up 4 bases; unmatched junction bases: 7. The CDR3 runs 14 residues. Germline V gene lookup returns CDR1 SGHRS and CDR2 YFSETQ. CDR3 coding DNA: TGCGCCAGCAGCTGGTCGGGACAGACTTACGAGCAGTACTTC. Translation gives CASSWSGQTYEQYF.

The V call is TRBV7-2, the J call TRBJ1-1; tentative D call: TRBD1 (5 bases). The V and J ends lost 5 bases and 4 bases respectively, with 17 bases between them. This CDR3 region has 15 residues. CDR1 and CDR2 (germline): SGHTA, FQGNSA. The CDR3 sequence is CASSLGAGLATEAFF. In DNA form, the CDR3 reads TGTGCCAGCAGCCTAGGGGCGGGTTTGGCCACTGAAGCTTTCTTT.

The CDR3 nucleotides read TGTGCCAGCAGCCAAGACCCGACGGTAAACTATGGCTACACCTTC. Translated: CASSQDPTVNYGYTF. The chain links TRBV3-1 to TRBJ1-2; D call uncertain. V lost 0 bases and J 2 bases, leaving 10 bases between the germline ends. The CDR3 has 15 amino acids. Per the germline V gene, CDR1 is LGHDT and CDR2 is YNNKEL (reference sequence).

This clonotype was counted a few times. This chain links TRBV20-1 with TRBJ2-5; 7 bases are shared with TRBD1. Trimming at V came to 4 bases and at J to 4 bases, leaving 6 bases not matched to a gene. CDR3 length: 13 amino acids. The germline gives CDR1 DFQATT, CDR2 SNEGSKA (reference sequence). CDR3 DNA: TGCAGTGCTAAGAGGACAGGACGAGAGACCCAGTACTTC. Translating gives CSAKRTGRETQYF.

This clonotype was detected only a few times. The rearrangement joins TRBV20-1 to TRBJ2-1; D perhaps matches TRBD2 (5 bases). V was shortened by 6 bases and J by 13 bases, with 13 bases between the two germline ends. The CDR3 consists of 10 residues. Germline V gene data show CDR1 as DFQATT and CDR2 as SNEGSKA (reference sequence). In DNA form, the CDR3 reads TGCAGTGCGCCTACTAGAGCCCAGTTCTTC. Its translation: CSAPTRAQFF.

CDR3: CASRGTGDYEQYV. The CDR3 nucleotides read TGCGCCAGCAGAGGGACAGGAGACTACGAGCAGTACGTC. V usage is TRBV10-2 and J usage is TRBJ2-7; 8 nucleotides match TRBD1. Germline CDR1 is WSHSY and CDR2 is SAAADI. This CDR3 comprises 13 residues. V lost 6 bases to trimming and J lost 3 bases; unmatched junction nucleotides: 4.

This chain connects TRBV11-3 to TRBJ1-2; D is undetermined. The germline CDR1 and CDR2 sequences are SGHNT and YENEEA. The V and J ends lost 2 bases and 7 bases respectively, with 5 bases between them. This CDR3 is built from 11 residues. The CDR3 bases are TGTGCCAGCAGCTTAAGGCCTGGCTACACCTTC. Amino acids: CASSLRPGYTF.

J is TRBJ2-5 and V is TRBV3-1; a possible D gene is TRBD2 (5 bases). This CDR3 comprises 14 residues. V lost 1 base to trimming and J lost 2 bases, with 8 bases between them. Germline CDR1 is LGHDT and CDR2 is YNNKEL (reference sequence). CDR3 coding DNA: TGTGCCAGCAGCCAAGGTAGCGAACAAGAGACCCAGTACTTC. Translating gives CASSQGSEQETQYF.

This clonotype was detected only a few times. V and J are TRBV2 and TRBJ1-2; D remains unclear. The CDR3 loop spans 14 amino acids. V lost 6 bases to trimming and J lost 1 base, with 12 bases between them. The germline gives CDR1 SNHLY, CDR2 FYNNEI. CDR3 protein: CASRDSEYNYGYTF. The CDR3 DNA follows: TGTGCCAGCAGGGATTCAGAGTATAACTATGGCTACACCTTC.

This chain links TRBV20-1 with TRBJ1-1; D is perhaps TRBD1 (6 bases). V lost 1 base and J 5 bases, leaving 14 bases between the germline ends. CDR1 is DFQATT and CDR2 is SNEGSKA in the germline V gene (reference sequence). The CDR3 length is 14 residues. As DNA, the CDR3 is TGCAGTGCTAGAGGTCCAGGGGTTAAGACTGAAGCTTTCTTT. Residues: CSARGPGVKTEAFF.

This clonotype occurred a few times. For the CDR3, the DNA is TGTGCCAGCAGCCAAGGACACGCGGTATCCTACAATGAGCAGTTCTTC. As protein: CASSQGHAVSYNEQFF. This chain joins TRBV3-1 and TRBJ2-1; D not resolved. V was shortened by 1 base and J by 1 base, with 11 bases between the two germline ends. The CDR3 loop spans 16 amino acids. Germline assignment: CDR1 LGHDT and CDR2 YNNKEL (reference sequence).

V usage is TRBV5-5 and J usage is TRBJ1-5; no reliable D call. The CDR3 totals 13 residues. Deletions cut 2 bases from V and 4 bases from J, with 7 bases between. Per germline, CDR1 SGHKS and CDR2 YYEKEE (reference sequence). CDR3 sequence: CASSFYTNQPQHF. The CDR3 nucleotides are TGTGCCAGCAGCTTCTACACAAATCAGCCCCAGCATTTT.